This TCR beta chain was identified during a study of shared clonotypes between healthy human individuals. Profiled with immunoSEQ multiplex PCR; TCRdb holds only in-frame clones, not every one. In the table there are over 2 million clones, around 90% of which are singletons. Trimming removed 5 bases from V and 2 bases from J; junction bases left unmatched: 2. The CDR3 contains 13 residues. The germline V gene encodes CDR1 SGHAT and CDR2 FQDESV (reference sequence). This chain uses TRBV11-1 with TRBJ2-5; TRBD1 agrees at 7 bases. The clonotype was recovered from a man younger than 35 in good health. Some clones in this sample may be carry-over from other donors' samples. The sample comprised naive CD4+ T cells from PBMCs. Specified subset: CD45RA+ positively selected. CDR3 sequence reads: CASSRDRQETQYF. The CDR3 nucleotides read TGTGCCAGCAGCCGGGACAGACAAGAGACCCAGTACTTC.